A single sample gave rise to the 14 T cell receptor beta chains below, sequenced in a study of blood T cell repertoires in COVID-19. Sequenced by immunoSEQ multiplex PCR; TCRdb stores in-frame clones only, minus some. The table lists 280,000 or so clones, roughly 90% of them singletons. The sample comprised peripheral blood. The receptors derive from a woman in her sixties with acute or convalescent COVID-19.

CDR3 in amino acids: CAWGEGAPSYGYTF. In DNA, the CDR3 is TGCGCCTGGGGAGAGGGCGCGCCTAGCTATGGCTACACCTTC. The rearrangement uses TRBV5-1 and TRBJ1-2; D unclear. V lost 10 bases to trimming and J lost 4 bases, with 20 bases between them. Germline CDR1 reads SGHRS; CDR2 reads YFSETQ. CDR3 length equals 14 residues.

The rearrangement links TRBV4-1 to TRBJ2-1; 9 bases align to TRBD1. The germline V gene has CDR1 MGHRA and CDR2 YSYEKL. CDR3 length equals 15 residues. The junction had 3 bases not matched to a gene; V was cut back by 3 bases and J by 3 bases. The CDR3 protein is CASSHPGQGYNEQFF. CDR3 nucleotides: TGCGCCAGCAGCCATCCGGGACAGGGCTACAATGAGCAGTTCTTC.

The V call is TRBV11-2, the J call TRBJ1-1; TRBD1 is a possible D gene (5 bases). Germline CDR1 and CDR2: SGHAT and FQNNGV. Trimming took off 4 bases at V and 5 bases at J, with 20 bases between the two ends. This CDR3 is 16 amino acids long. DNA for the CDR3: TGTGCCAGCAGCTCCAGTCCCATTTGGGGCCCTACTGAAGCTTTCTTT. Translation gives CASSSSPIWGPTEAFF.

CDR3 bases: TGTGCCTCACAGGGGGGGCGCGACACCGGGGAGCTGTTTTTT. Protein: CASQGGRDTGELFF. The chain has TRBV10-3 and TRBJ2-2; D perhaps matches TRBD1 (8 bases). Trimming pared 11 bases from V and 3 bases from J, leaving 16 bases between. This CDR3 contains 14 residues. CDR1 and CDR2 (germline): ENHRY, SYGVKD.

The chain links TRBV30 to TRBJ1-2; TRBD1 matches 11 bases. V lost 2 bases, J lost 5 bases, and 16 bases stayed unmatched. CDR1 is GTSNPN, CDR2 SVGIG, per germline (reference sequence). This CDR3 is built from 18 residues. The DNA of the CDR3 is TGTGCCTGGAGTACCCTACGCCCGGACAGGGGGCGTTTATATGGCTACACCTTC. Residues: CAWSTLRPDRGRLYGYTF.

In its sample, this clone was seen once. The CDR3 region has the DNA TGTGCCACCAGTGACCCCAGGACAGGGAACACTGAAGCTTTCTTT. It is translated as CATSDPRTGNTEAFF. The chain employs TRBV24-1 and TRBJ1-1; 7 positions match TRBD1. The germline V gene encodes CDR1 KGHDR and CDR2 SFDVKD. Unmatched junction bases numbered 5, after V lost 4 bases and J lost 1 base. The CDR3 sequence is 15 residues long.

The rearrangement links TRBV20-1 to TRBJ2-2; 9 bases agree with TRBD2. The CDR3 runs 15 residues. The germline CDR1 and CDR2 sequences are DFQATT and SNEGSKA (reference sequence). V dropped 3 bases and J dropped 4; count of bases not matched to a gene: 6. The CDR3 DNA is TGCAGTGCTAGTAGGGCTAGCGGGGCCACCGGGGAGCTGTTTTTT. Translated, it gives CSASRASGATGELFF.

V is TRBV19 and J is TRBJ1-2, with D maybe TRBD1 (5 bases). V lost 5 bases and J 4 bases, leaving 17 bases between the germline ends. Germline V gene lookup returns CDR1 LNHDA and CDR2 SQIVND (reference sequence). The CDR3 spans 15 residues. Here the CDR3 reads CASSPEKGPIYGYTF. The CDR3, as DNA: TGTGCCAGTAGTCCGGAGAAGGGGCCAATCTATGGCTACACCTTC.

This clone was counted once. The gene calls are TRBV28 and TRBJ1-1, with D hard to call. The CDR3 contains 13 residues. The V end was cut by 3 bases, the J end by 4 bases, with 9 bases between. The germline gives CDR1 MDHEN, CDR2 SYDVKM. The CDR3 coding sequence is TGTGCCAGCAGTTTGGCCCGCGGCACTGAAGCTTTCTTT. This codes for CASSLARGTEAFF.

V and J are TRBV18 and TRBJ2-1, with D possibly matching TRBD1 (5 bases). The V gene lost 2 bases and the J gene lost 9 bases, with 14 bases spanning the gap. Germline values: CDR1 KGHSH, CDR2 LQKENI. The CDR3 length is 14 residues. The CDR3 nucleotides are TGTGCCAGCTCACCATCAGTAGGGGTTGCTGAGCAGTTCTTC. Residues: CASSPSVGVAEQFF.

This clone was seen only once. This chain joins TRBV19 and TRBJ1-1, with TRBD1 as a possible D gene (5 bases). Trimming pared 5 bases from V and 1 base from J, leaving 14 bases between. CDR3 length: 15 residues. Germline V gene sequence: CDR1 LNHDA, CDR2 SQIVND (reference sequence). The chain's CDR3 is CASSLTAQGNTEAFF. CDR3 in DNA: TGTGCCAGTAGTTTGACCGCCCAGGGGAACACTGAAGCTTTCTTT.

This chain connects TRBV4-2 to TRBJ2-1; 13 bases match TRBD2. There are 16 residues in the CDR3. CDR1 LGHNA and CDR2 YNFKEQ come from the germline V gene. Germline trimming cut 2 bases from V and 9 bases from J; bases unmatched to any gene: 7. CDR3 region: CASSQPGLAGVGEQFF. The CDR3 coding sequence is TGTGCCAGCAGCCAACCTGGACTAGCGGGAGTAGGTGAGCAGTTCTTC.

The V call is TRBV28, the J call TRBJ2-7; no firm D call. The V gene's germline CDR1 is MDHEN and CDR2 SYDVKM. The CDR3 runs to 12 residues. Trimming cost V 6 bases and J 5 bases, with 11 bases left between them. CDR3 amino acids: CASSPRVHEQYF. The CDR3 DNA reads TGTGCCAGCAGCCCCCGTGTCCACGAGCAGTACTTC.

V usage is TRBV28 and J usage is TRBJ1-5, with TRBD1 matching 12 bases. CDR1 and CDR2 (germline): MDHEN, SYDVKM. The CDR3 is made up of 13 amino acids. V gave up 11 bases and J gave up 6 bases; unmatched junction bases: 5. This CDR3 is CASGTGGSQPQHF. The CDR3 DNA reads TGTGCCTCCGGGACAGGGGGCAGTCAGCCCCAGCATTTT.